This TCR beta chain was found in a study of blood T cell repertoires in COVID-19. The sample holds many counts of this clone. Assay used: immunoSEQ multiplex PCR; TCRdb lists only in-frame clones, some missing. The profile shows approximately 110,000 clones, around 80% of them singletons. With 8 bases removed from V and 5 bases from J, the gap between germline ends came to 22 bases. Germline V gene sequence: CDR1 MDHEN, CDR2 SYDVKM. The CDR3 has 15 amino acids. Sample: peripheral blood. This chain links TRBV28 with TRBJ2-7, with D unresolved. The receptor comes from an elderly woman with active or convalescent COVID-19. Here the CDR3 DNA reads TGTGCCAGCTTATTCCAGGATCCCAAAATCCACGAGCAGTACTTC. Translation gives CASLFQDPKIHEQYF.